This entry concerns a single T cell receptor (beta chain). This entry comes from a study of control samples from healthy donors and cancer patients. Produced via immunoSEQ multiplex PCR; TCRdb's table is partial and in-frame only. The table has 60,000 to 80,000 clones, 87% seen once. V was shortened by 0 bases and J by 2 bases, with 14 bases between the two germline ends. Looked up from germline, CDR1 is SGHRS and CDR2 is YFSETQ. This CDR3 is 16 amino acids long. The material sequenced was blood. This chain links TRBV5-1 with TRBJ2-5, with D perhaps TRBD2 (6 bases). The sequence was collected from a woman in her forties or fifties in good health. The CDR3 DNA reads TGCGCCAGCAGCTTGGGGCCTGGGGCGGGGCAAGAGACCCAGTACTTC. This encodes CASSLGPGAGQETQYF.